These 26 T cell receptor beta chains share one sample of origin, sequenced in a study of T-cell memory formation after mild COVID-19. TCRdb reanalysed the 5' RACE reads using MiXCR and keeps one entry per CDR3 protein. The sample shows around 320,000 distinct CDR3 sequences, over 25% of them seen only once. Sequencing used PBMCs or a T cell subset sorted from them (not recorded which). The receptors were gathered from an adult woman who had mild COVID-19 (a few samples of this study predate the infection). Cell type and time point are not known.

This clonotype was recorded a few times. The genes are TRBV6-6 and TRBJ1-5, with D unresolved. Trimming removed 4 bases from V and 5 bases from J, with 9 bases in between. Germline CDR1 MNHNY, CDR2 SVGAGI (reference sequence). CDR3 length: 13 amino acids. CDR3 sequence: CASSFRTYQPQHF. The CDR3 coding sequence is TGTGCCAGCAGTTTTCGGACCTATCAGCCCCAGCATTTT.

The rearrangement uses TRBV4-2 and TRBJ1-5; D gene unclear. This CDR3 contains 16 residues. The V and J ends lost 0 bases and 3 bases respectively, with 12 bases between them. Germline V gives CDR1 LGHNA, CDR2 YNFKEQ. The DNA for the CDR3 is TGTGCCAGCAGCCAAGACACGTCCGGGGTCAATCAGCCCCAGCATTTT. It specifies CASSQDTSGVNQPQHF.

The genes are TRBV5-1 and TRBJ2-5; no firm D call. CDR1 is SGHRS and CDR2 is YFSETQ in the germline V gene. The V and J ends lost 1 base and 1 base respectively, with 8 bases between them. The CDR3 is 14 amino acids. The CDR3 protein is CASSLFRSQETQYF. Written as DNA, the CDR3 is TGCGCCAGCAGCTTGTTCAGGTCCCAAGAGACCCAGTACTTC.

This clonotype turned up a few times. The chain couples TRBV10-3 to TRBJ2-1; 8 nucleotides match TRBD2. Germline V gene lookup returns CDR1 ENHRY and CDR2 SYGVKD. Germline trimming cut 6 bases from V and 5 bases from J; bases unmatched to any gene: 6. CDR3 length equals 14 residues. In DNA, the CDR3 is TGTGCCATCAGGCCAAGCGGGAGACACAATGAGCAGTTCTTC. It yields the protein CAIRPSGRHNEQFF.

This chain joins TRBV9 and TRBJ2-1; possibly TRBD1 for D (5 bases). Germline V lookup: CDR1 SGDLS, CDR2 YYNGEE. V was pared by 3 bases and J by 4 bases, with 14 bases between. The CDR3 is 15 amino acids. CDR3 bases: TGTGCCAGCAGCGCACGACAGTCGATTTACAATGAGCAGTTCTTC. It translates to CASSARQSIYNEQFF.

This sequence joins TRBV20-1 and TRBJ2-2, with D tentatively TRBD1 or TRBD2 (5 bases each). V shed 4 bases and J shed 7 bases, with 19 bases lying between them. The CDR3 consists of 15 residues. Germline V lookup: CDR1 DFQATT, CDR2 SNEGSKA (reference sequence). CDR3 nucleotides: TGCAGTGCTAAAGGGACCGCCCGACTGAACGGGGAGCTGTTTTTT. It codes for CSAKGTARLNGELFF.

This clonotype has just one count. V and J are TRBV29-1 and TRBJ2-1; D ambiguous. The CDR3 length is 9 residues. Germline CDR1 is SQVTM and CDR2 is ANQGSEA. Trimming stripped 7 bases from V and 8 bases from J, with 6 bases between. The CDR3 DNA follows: TGCAGCGGTGGGGATGAGCAGTTCTTC. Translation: CSGGDEQFF.

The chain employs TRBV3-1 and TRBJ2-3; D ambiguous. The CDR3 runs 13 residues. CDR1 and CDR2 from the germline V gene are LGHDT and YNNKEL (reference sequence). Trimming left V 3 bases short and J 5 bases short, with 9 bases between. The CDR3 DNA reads TGTGCCAGCAGCCACCCTCGCGGAGATACGCAGTATTTT. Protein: CASSHPRGDTQYF.

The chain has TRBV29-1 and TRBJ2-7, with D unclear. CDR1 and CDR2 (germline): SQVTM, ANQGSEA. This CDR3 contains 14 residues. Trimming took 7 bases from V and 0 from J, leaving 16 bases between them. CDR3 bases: TGCAGCGGGGCCATTGGACGGAGCTCCTACGAGCAGTACTTC. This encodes CSGAIGRSSYEQYF.

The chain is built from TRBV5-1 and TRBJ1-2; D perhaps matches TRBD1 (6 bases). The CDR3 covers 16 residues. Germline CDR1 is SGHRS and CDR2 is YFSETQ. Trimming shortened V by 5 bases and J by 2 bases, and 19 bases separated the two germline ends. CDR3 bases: TGCGCCAGCAGTCTTCAGGGGTCCGGTTCGAACTATGGCTACACCTTC. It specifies CASSLQGSGSNYGYTF.

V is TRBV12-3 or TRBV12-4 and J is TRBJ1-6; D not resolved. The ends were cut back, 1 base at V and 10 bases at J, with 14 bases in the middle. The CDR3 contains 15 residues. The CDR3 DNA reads TGTGCCAGCAGTTTAGGGGGAGGGTTGGCATCACCCCTCCACTTT. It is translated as CASSLGGGLASPLHF.

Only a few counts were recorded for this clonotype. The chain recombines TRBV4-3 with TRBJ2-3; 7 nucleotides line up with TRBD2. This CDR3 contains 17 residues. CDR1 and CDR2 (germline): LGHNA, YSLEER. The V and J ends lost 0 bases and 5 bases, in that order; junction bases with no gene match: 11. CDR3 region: CASSQDYLAAMGDTQYF. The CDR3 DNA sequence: TGCGCCAGCAGCCAAGATTATCTAGCGGCAATGGGAGATACGCAGTATTTT.

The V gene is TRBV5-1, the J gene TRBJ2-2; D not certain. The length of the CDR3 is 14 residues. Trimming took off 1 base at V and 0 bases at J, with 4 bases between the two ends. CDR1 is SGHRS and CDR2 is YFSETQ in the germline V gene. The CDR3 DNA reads TGCGCCAGCAGCTTGTTCGCGAACACCGGGGAGCTGTTTTTT. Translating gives CASSLFANTGELFF.

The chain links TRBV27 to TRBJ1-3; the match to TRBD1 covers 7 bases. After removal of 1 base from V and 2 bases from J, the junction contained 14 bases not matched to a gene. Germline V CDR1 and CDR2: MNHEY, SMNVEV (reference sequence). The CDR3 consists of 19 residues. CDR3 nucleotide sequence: TGTGCCAGCAGTTTATTACCCCGACAGGGAGGTAGTGCTGGAAACACCATATATTTT. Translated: CASSLLPRQGGSAGNTIYF.

The CDR3: CSAPSVANTEAFF. CDR3 coding DNA: TGCAGTGCCCCCAGTGTGGCGAACACTGAAGCTTTCTTT. The gene calls are TRBV20-1 and TRBJ1-1; unclear D gene. The CDR3 is made up of 13 amino acids. Trimming stripped 6 bases from V and 1 base from J, with 12 bases between. Germline V gives CDR1 DFQATT, CDR2 SNEGSKA (reference sequence).

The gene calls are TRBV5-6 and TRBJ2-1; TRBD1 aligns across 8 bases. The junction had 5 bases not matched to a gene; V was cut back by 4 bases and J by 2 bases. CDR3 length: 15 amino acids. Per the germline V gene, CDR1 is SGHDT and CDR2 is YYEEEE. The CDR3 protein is CASSRGQGTYNEQFF. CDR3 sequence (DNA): TGTGCCAGCAGCCGAGGACAGGGAACCTACAATGAGCAGTTCTTC.

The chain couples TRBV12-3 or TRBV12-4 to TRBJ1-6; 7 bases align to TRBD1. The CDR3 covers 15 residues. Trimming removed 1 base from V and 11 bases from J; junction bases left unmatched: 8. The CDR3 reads CASSLDRTGVAPLHF. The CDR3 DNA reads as TGTGCCAGCAGTTTAGATCGGACAGGAGTCGCACCCCTCCACTTT.

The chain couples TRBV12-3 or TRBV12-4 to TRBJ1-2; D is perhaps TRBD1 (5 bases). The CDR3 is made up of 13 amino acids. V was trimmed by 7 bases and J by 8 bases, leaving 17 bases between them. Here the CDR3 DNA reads TGTGCCAGCACCAGGAGTGGGGGTAGAGGCTACACCTTC. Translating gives CASTRSGGRGYTF.

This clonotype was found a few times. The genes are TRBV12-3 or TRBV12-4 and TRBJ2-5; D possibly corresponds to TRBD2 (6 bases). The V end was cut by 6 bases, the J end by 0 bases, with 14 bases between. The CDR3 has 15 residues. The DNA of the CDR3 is TGTGCCAGCAGCCTGGGACTTACGTACCAAGAGACCCAGTACTTC. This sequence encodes CASSLGLTYQETQYF.

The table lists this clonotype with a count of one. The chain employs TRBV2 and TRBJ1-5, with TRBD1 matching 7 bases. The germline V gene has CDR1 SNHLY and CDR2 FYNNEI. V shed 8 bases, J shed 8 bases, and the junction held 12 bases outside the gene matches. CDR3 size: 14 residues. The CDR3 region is CASSPQGGREPQHF. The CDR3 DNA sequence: TGTGCCAGCTCCCCTCAAGGGGGCAGGGAGCCCCAGCATTTT.

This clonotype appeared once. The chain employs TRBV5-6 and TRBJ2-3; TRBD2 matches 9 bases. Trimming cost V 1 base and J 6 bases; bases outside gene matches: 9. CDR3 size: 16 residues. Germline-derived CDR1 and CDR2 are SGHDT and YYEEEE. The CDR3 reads CASSLPGAGGPDTQYF. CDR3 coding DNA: TGTGCCAGCAGCTTGCCGGGGGCGGGAGGGCCCGATACGCAGTATTTT.

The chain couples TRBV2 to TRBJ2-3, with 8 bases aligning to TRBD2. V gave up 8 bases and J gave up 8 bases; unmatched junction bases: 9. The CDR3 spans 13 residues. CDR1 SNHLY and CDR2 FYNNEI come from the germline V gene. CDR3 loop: CASRPSGLVTQYF. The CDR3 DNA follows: TGTGCCAGCCGTCCGTCGGGACTAGTTACGCAGTATTTT.

The CDR3 DNA sequence: TGTGCCAGCAGTACTAGGGGATTAGGGAATGAGCAGTTCTTC. Translated, it gives CASSTRGLGNEQFF. The chain carries TRBV12-3 or TRBV12-4 and TRBJ2-1; D could derive from TRBD1 or TRBD2 (5 bases each). The length of the CDR3 is 14 residues. V was trimmed by 5 bases and J by 7 bases, leaving 15 bases between them.

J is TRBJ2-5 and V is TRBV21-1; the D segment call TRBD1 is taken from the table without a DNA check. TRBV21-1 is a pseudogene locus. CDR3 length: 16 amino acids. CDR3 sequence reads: CASSNSRDRGQETQYF. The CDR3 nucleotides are TGTGCCAGCAGCAATTCGAGGGACAGGGGACAAGAGACCCAGTACTTC.

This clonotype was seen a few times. This chain's CDR3 is CASAGLAGDRRTYEQYF. Written as DNA, the CDR3 is TGTGCCAGCGCGGGACTAGCGGGAGACCGCCGGACCTACGAGCAGTACTTC. The V call is TRBV4-2, the J call TRBJ2-7; 14 bases line up with TRBD2. The CDR3 consists of 17 residues. Germline values: CDR1 LGHNA, CDR2 YNFKEQ. Losses at the gene ends were 8 bases for V and 2 bases for J; bases not matched to a gene: 11.

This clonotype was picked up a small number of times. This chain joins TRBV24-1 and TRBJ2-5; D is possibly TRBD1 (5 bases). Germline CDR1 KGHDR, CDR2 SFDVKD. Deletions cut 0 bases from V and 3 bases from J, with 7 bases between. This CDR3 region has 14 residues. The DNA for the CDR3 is TGTGCCACCAGTGATTTGGGGGCGAAAGAGACCCAGTACTTC. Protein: CATSDLGAKETQYF.